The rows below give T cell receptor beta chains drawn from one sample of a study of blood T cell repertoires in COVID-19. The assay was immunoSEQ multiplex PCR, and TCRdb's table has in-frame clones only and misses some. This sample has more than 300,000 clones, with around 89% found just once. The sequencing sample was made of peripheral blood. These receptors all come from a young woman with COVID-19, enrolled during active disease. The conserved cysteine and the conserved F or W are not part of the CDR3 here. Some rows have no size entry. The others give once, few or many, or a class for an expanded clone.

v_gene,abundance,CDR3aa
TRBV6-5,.,ASSSGGAANEKLF
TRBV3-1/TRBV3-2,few,ASSQADRSPYGYT
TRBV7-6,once,ASSLGPGTGELF
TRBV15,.,ATSNKNTGELF
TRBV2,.,ASRGRVSNQPQH
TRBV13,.,ASSSNRGSGAGCYT
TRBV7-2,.,ASSQTSGGGTQY
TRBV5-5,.,ASSSSSTGGLTMQPQH
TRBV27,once,ASSSQGVDEKLF
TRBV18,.,ASSPGTPDTGELF
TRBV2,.,ASSGPLGGELF
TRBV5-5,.,ASSFSADTQY
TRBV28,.,ASSSAGAETQY
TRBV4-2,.,ASSQDDGGETQY
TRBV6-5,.,ASREDSSYGYT
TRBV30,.,AWSVIGGTEAF
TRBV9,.,ASSVGISGGVRETQY
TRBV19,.,ASTWSSYNEQF
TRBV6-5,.,ASYQAVVETIY
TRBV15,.,ATSRVGGYGYT
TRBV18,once,ASSPGGTLSYEQY
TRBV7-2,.,ASSLGDRGGSEKLF
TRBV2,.,ASIARGLRGGALETQY
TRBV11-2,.,ASSLDRTGAPTEAF
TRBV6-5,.,ASSSGRVSGELF
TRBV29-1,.,SGRDRRSNTEAF
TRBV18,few,ASSPTGNTEAF
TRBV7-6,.,ASSLTDRATGELF
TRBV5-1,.,ASSLDGGTGANVLT
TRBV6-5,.,ASSWDSANYGYT
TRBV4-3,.,ASSQFLGAQGTDTQY
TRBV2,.,ASSEEKGAYQTQY
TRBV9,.,ASSPSGGTYEQY
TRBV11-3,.,ASSLEGQSNEQF
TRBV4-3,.,ASSQGLTSTDTQY
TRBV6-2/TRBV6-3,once,ASSSVDRDEKLF
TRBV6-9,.,ASSPIYSSIRGGGTDTQY
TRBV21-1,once,ASSKTGREKAQPQH
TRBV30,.,AWRRDRGNSPLH
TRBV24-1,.,ATSDKIAGGAYNEQF
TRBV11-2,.,ASRGGMGETQY
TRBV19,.,ASSDRGRNYGYT
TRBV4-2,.,ASSQQLSTDTQY
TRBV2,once,ASSEQGYYGYT
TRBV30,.,AWGQGNEQF